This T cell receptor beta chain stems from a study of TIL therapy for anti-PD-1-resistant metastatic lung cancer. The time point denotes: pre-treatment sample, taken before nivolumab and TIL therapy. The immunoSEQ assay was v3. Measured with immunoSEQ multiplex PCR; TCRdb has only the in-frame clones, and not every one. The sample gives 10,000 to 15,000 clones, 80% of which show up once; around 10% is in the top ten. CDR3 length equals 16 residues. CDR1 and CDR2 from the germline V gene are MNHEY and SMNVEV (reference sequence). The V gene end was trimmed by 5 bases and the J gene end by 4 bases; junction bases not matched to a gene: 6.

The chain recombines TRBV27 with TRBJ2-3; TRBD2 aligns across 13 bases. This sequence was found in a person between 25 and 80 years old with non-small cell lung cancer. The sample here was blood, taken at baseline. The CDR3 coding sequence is TGTGCCAGCAGTAAAGGACTAGCGGGAGCGGCAGATACGCAGTATTTT. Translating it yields CASSKGLAGAADTQYF.